Below are 10 T cell receptor beta chains sequenced from a single sample in a study of monozygotic twins with inflammatory bowel disease. TCRdb reprocessed the 5' RACE reads and reports one entry per CDR3 protein, with no DNA. Across approximately 400,000 distinct CDR3 sequences, the top ten clones capture roughly 2.5% of the sample. Sequencing was carried out using blood. These receptors all come from a human donor with ulcerative colitis or Crohn's disease, or a healthy co-twin of an affected twin (not recorded which).

V usage is TRBV7-9 and J usage is TRBJ2-1; the TCRdb D gene call, TRBD1, has no DNA to confirm it. This CDR3 is 14 amino acids long. Germline CDR1 reads SEHNR; CDR2 reads FQNEAQ (reference sequence). The CDR3 loop reads CASSFGTGVNEQFF.

V is TRBV13 and J is TRBJ2-7; TCRdb proposes TRBD1, but this gene call is untestable without DNA. The CDR3 extends over 16 amino acids. The germline CDR1 and CDR2 sequences are PRHDT and FYEKMQ (reference sequence). The CDR3 protein is CASSRRDGGGSYEQYF.

The chain couples TRBV5-1 to TRBJ2-1; TCRdb outputs TRBD1, but without DNA this stays unchecked. CDR3 length: 16 residues. CDR1 SGHRS and CDR2 YFSETQ come from the germline V gene. CDR3 amino acids: CASSPTVAGSYNEQFF. The whole variable domain, remainder taken from reference TRBV5-1 and TRBJ2-1, is KAGVTQTPRYLIKTRGQQVTLSCSPISGHRSVSWYQQTPGQGLQFLFEYFSETQRNKGNFPGRFSGRQFSNSRSEMNVSTLELGDSALYLCASSPTVAGSYNEQFFGPGTRLTVL.

The CDR3 here is CASSPRDLAGGTDTQYF. The chain carries TRBV18 and TRBJ2-3; absent DNA, TCRdb's TRBD2 call cannot be checked. The CDR3 covers 17 residues. CDR1 is KGHSH and CDR2 is LQKENI in the germline V gene.

This chain links TRBV30 with TRBJ2-3; TCRdb outputs TRBD1, but without DNA this stays unchecked. The CDR3 runs 14 residues. Germline values: CDR1 GTSNPN, CDR2 SVGIG (reference sequence). The chain's CDR3 is CAWTPGASTDTQYF. Supplemented by reference TRBV30 and TRBJ2-3, the full variable domain reads SQTIHQWPATLVQPVGSPLSLECTVEGTSNPNLYWYRQAAGRGLQLLFYSVGIGQISSEVPQNLSASRPQDRQFILSSKKLLLSDSGFYLCAWTPGASTDTQYFGPGTRLTVL.

The rearrangement joins TRBV7-2 to TRBJ1-5; the D call of TRBD1 rests on TCRdb alone, since no DNA is present to check it. The CDR3 consists of 17 residues. Germline V gene lookup returns CDR1 SGHTA and CDR2 FQGNSA. CDR3 sequence reads: CASSLAPGQDSNQPQHF.

The J gene is TRBJ2-7, the V gene TRBV5-1. The CDR3 contains 15 residues. In germline, CDR1 is SGHRS, CDR2 YFSETQ. The CDR3: CASSLGQGDTYEQYF. The complete variable domain, with remaining parts taken from reference TRBV5-1 and TRBJ2-7, reads KAGVTQTPRYLIKTRGQQVTLSCSPISGHRSVSWYQQTPGQGLQFLFEYFSETQRNKGNFPGRFSGRQFSNSRSEMNVSTLELGDSALYLCASSLGQGDTYEQYFGPGTRLTVT.

The genes are TRBV11-1 and TRBJ2-1; the D call from TCRdb, TRBD2, cannot be confirmed without DNA. This CDR3 spans 19 amino acids. Germline V gene lookup returns CDR1 SGHAT and CDR2 FQDESV (reference sequence). The CDR3 sequence: CASSSPFLTTSGIYNEQFF.

The rearrangement uses TRBV5-1 and TRBJ2-5. Germline V gene lookup returns CDR1 SGHRS and CDR2 YFSETQ. CDR3 length: 16 amino acids. This chain's CDR3 is CASSSQPRIRGETQYF.

This chain uses TRBV3-1 with TRBJ1-2; the TCRdb D gene call, TRBD1, has no DNA to confirm it. Per germline, CDR1 LGHDT and CDR2 YNNKEL (reference sequence). There are 19 residues in the CDR3. The CDR3 loop is CASSQDQSRGLSPFYGYTF.